The sequence of this T cell receptor beta chain was determined in a study of cytomegalovirus exposure and HLA in healthy donors. Study-wide findings and caveats: Upon later analysis, TCR association rates were observed to vary by HLA locus, being highest for DRB1 and lowest for HLA-C.

Remarks on this clone: Its target is unknown.

PCR was performed using 60 Vbeta and 13 Jbeta primers. Repertoires were generated with immunoSEQ multiplex PCR, while TCRdb's copy carries only in-frame clones and drops some. This table holds 150,000 to 200,000 clones, about four fifths found once. The CDR3 has 14 amino acids. Trimming cost V 5 bases and J 6 bases, with 13 bases left between them. Per germline, CDR1 MNHEY and CDR2 SMNVEV (reference sequence). The sample taken for sequencing was PBMCs. This sequence joins TRBV27 and TRBJ1-4; D gene uncertain. This TCR was recovered from a woman younger than 30 in good health and CMV-seropositive. The CDR3 coding sequence is TGTGCCAGCAGTCTAGACTGGCAAGATGAAAAACTGTTTTTT. Encoded protein: CASSLDWQDEKLFF.